This entry describes one TCR beta chain. Its specificity is unknown. The CDR3 is 19 amino acids. J lost 3 bases, V lost 2 bases, and 19 bases had no gene match. CDR1 is MGHRA, CDR2 YSYEKL, per germline. Using its own MiXCR run on the 5' RACE reads, TCRdb lists one record per CDR3 protein. The table shows 230,000 or so distinct CDR3 sequences, with 18% occurring only once. The sample comes from a study of CD8 T cells in ankylosing spondylitis. General study points: Enrichment of disease-linked clones was reportedly significant in matched ankylosing spondylitis synovial fluid.

This clonotype was sampled from a male donor with ankylosing spondylitis or in good health (not recorded which). Sequencing input: blood, either unsorted or a sorted T cell fraction (not recorded which). The rearrangement joins TRBV4-1 to TRBJ2-7; 7 positions match TRBD1. The CDR3 sequence: CASSQTTKPEGASFYEQYF. The DNA for the CDR3 is TGCGCCAGCAGCCAAACAACTAAACCCGAGGGGGCAAGTTTCTACGAGCAGTACTTC.